The present TCR beta chain was sequenced within a study of CD8 T cells in Susac syndrome. Patients having Susac syndrome satisfied recently defined diagnostic criteria for definite or probable disease. J lost 2 bases, V lost 0 bases, and 13 bases had no gene match. This CDR3 is built from 18 residues. Germline CDR1 is LGHDT and CDR2 is YNNKEL (reference sequence). Reverse transcription of 0.5 to 1 ug RNA was performed with random hexamers. One entry per CDR3 protein, called by TCRdb with MiXCR from the immunoSEQ multiplex PCR reads. The sample has over 150,000 distinct CDR3 sequences, roughly 95% seen once.

This sequence was found in a human donor with Susac syndrome. The V and J genes are TRBV3-1 and TRBJ2-7, with 7 bases lining up with TRBD2. The specimen was CD4+ T cells from PBMCs. Written as DNA, the CDR3 is TGTGCCAGCAGCCAAGATAGGGGCGGGAGCCTCCTGACCTACGAGCAGTACTTC. As protein: CASSQDRGGSLLTYEQYF.